One and the same sample provided the 7 T cell receptor beta chains below, sequenced in a study of T cell responses to AZD1222 COVID-19 vaccine. Assay: immunoSEQ multiplex PCR; the TCRdb copy retains only in-frame clones and omits some. This repertoire shows 25,000 to 30,000 clones, around 93% found once; its top ten account for about 8.1%. The sample consisted of peripheral blood, taken 28 days after the second AZD1222 dose. The receptors derive from an adult who received the AZD1222 COVID-19 vaccine.

The chain is built from TRBV6-4 and TRBJ2-1, with TRBD1 identical over 10 bases. This CDR3 has 13 residues. The germline CDR1 and CDR2 sequences are MRHNA and SNTAGT. V lost 6 bases to trimming and J lost 10 bases; unmatched junction nucleotides: 6. CDR3 DNA: TGTGCCAGCAGCCGGGACAGGGGCCTCGAGCAGTTCTTC. Its protein is CASSRDRGLEQFF.

This clone has just a few counts. The chain joins TRBV19 to TRBJ1-3; D might be TRBD1 (5 bases). CDR1 is LNHDA, CDR2 SQIVND, per germline (reference sequence). Between the trimmed V and J ends, which lost 8 bases and 5 bases, there was a span of 16 bases. The CDR3 extends over 14 amino acids. CDR3 sequence: CASGAPGLRNTIYF. The CDR3 DNA follows: TGTGCCAGTGGGGCTCCCGGTCTGAGAAACACCATATATTTT.

This rearrangement joins TRBV28 to TRBJ1-1, with D uncertain. CDR1 and CDR2 from the germline V gene are MDHEN and SYDVKM. V dropped 7 bases and J dropped 7 bases, with 10 bases sitting between them. The CDR3 has 11 amino acids. The CDR3, as DNA: TGTGCCAGCACCCAGTGGAGTGAAGCTTTCTTT. Translating it yields CASTQWSEAFF. The whole variable domain, filled in from reference TRBV28 and TRBJ1-1, reads DVKVTQSSRYLVKRTGEKVFLECVQDMDHENMFWYRQDPGLGLRLIYFSYDVKMKEKGDIPEGYSVSREKKERFSLILESASTNQTSMYLCASTQWSEAFFGQGTRLTVV.

Only one count was recorded for this clone. The CDR3 is CASSPQGYNSPLHF. The CDR3 nucleotides read TGTGCCAGCAGTCCTCAGGGTTATAATTCACCCCTCCACTTT. This chain uses TRBV27 with TRBJ1-6, with a weak D call TRBD1 (5 bases). V lost 5 bases, J lost 4 bases, and 9 bases lay in between. CDR3 size: 14 residues. CDR1 and CDR2 (germline): MNHEY, SMNVEV (reference sequence).

The chain uses TRBV24-1 and TRBJ1-4, with 7 bases matching TRBD1. The length of the CDR3 is 14 residues. Trimming removed 4 bases from V and 7 bases from J; junction bases left unmatched: 5. Germline CDR1 reads KGHDR; CDR2 reads SFDVKD. CDR3: CATSDSRDSEKLFF. In DNA, the CDR3 is TGTGCCACCAGTGACAGCCGGGACAGTGAAAAACTGTTTTTT.

The chain joins TRBV30 to TRBJ1-5; D perhaps matches TRBD1 (5 bases). Trimming removed 3 bases from V and 3 bases from J, with 15 bases in between. In germline, CDR1 is GTSNPN, CDR2 SVGIG (reference sequence). The CDR3 length is 15 residues. The CDR3 sequence is CAWRSQGAYNQPQHF. The DNA for the CDR3 is TGTGCCTGGAGGTCCCAGGGAGCCTACAATCAGCCCCAGCATTTT.

The rearrangement uses TRBV7-8 and TRBJ2-5; 7 nucleotides match TRBD2. Germline CDR1 SGHVS, CDR2 FQNEAQ. Trimming at V came to 1 base and at J to 1 base, leaving 6 bases not matched to a gene. The CDR3 spans 16 residues. CDR3 loop: CASSLESSGLQETQYF. CDR3 bases: TGTGCCAGCAGCTTAGAATCTAGCGGACTCCAAGAGACCCAGTACTTC.